The subject of this entry is one T cell receptor (beta chain). The sample is drawn from a study of T cell responses to AZD1222 COVID-19 vaccine. Trimming removed 3 bases at V and 2 bases at J, with 13 bases between. The length of the CDR3 is 15 residues. Germline V CDR1 and CDR2: LNHDA, SQIVND (reference sequence). Using immunoSEQ multiplex PCR, the repertoire was profiled, and TCRdb retains in-frame clones only, with some absent. Here the sample spans roughly 43,000 clones, around 77% being singletons. The sample was peripheral blood, taken 28 days after the second dose of the MenACWY control vaccine. This sequence was found in an adult who received the MenACWY meningococcal vaccine as a control. The chain joins TRBV19 to TRBJ1-2; TRBD1 is a possible D gene (5 bases). Here the CDR3 reads CASSIPPGLNYGYTF. CDR3 DNA sequence: TGTGCCAGTAGTATTCCGCCAGGGTTAAACTATGGCTACACCTTC. Variable domain in full (rest from reference TRBV19 and TRBJ1-2): DGGITQSPKYLFRKEGQNVTLSCEQNLNHDAMYWYRQDPGQGLRLIYYSQIVNDFQKGDIAEGYSVSREKKESFPLTVTSAQKNPTAFYLCASSIPPGLNYGYTFGSGTRLTVV.